These 3 T cell receptor beta chains came from one sample sequenced in a study of Tregs in tolerant kidney transplant recipients (dated by TCRdb to the late 2010s). This specimen's time point label, per the study, means: 6 months after combined kidney and bone marrow transplant. The transplants used related donors along with nonmyeloablative bone marrow transplantation, and in the human trials mixed chimerism was transient. The library was made by the immunoSEQ multiplex PCR assay. TCRdb stores this immuneACCESS table with in-frame sequences only. Part of the clones is absent; in the studies checked, under half of the shortfall reflects unresolved V genes, and no reason is known for the rest. The sample records 50,000 to 65,000 clones, about 89% of which are singletons. The ten largest make up 3.8% of the sample. The input for sequencing was CD4+ T cells from blood (PBMCs), taken 6 months after the transplant. These receptors all stem from a human patient who received a combined kidney and bone marrow transplant. Some T cells may originate with the graft donor following a transplant.

This sequence joins TRBV30 and TRBJ2-3; 7 bases match TRBD1. Per germline, CDR1 GTSNPN and CDR2 SVGIG (reference sequence). Trimming at V came to 4 bases and at J to 3 bases, leaving 4 bases not matched to a gene. The CDR3 runs to 13 residues. CDR3 protein: CAWKAQGTDTQYF. The CDR3 coding sequence is TGTGCCTGGAAGGCACAGGGGACAGATACGCAGTATTTT.

This clone was seen a few times. The gene calls are TRBV20-1 and TRBJ2-5, with 9 bases aligning to TRBD2. CDR1 is DFQATT and CDR2 is SNEGSKA in the germline V gene (reference sequence). V lost 6 bases to trimming and J lost 5 bases; unmatched junction nucleotides: 1. There are 11 residues in the CDR3. In DNA form, the CDR3 reads TGCAGTGCGCGGGGGGGCGAGACCCAGTACTTC. As protein: CSARGGETQYF.

The chain has TRBV7-2 and TRBJ2-3; D is possibly TRBD2 (6 bases). The CDR3 is 16 amino acids. The germline gives CDR1 SGHTA, CDR2 FQGNSA. Trimming stripped 6 bases from V and 1 base from J, with 17 bases between. The CDR3 region is CASRPLPSDRTDTQYF. In nucleotides, the CDR3 is TGTGCCAGCAGACCGCTACCTAGCGACCGCACAGATACGCAGTATTTT.